The entry that follows covers one T cell receptor beta chain sequence. The antigen remains undetermined. Germline V gene sequence: CDR1 SQVTM, CDR2 ANQGSEA. V was pared by 3 bases and J by 4 bases, with 9 bases between. This CDR3 has 12 amino acids. These data originate in a study of T cell responses to AZD1222 COVID-19 vaccine. Produced via immunoSEQ multiplex PCR; TCRdb's table is partial and in-frame only. The sample consists of 140,000 or so clones, roughly 93% of them appearing once. Study outcomes and limitations: The study found Spike-specific TCR breadth and depth rose after two AZD1222 doses. Spike regions recognized by vaccine-associated CD4 TCRs spanned the protein, led by 160-218 and 743-854.

The TCR sequence derives from an adult who had recovered from COVID-19. The sequences come from peripheral blood, collected after recovery from COVID-19. The J gene is TRBJ1-1, the V gene TRBV29-1; D call uncertain. Here the CDR3 reads CSVEAGGTEAFF. DNA for the CDR3: TGCAGCGTTGAGGCAGGAGGCACTGAAGCTTTCTTT.